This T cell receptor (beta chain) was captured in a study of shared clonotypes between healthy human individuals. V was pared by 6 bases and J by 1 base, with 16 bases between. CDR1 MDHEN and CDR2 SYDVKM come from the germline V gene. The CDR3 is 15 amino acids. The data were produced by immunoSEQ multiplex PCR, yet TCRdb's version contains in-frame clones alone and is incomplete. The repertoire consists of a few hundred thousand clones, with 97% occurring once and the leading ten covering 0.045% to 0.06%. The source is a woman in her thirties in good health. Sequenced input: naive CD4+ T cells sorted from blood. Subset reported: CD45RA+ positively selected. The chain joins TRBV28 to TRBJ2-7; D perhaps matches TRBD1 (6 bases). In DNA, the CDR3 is TGTGCCAGCAGCTTGATCGGACAGTCTTCCTACGAGCAGTACTTC. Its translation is CASSLIGQSSYEQYF.